The 2 T cell receptor beta chains presented below share a single source sample, sequenced in a study of cytomegalovirus exposure and HLA in healthy donors. Primers for the PCR totalled 60 Vbeta and 13 Jbeta. The protocol was immunoSEQ multiplex PCR, while the TCRdb copy is restricted to in-frame clones and leaves out a portion. The sample contains more than 200,000 clones, about 80% of which appear only once. Material: PBMCs. These receptors were obtained from a man aged 35 to 55 in good health and CMV-seronegative.

The chain is built from TRBV6-1 and TRBJ1-2; D remains ambiguous. The CDR3 is 15 amino acids. Germline CDR1 is MNHNS and CDR2 is SASEGT. V lost 1 base, J lost 4 bases, and 13 bases lay in between. The CDR3 region has the DNA TGTGCCAGCAGTGAAGGACGGGGATCTTCCTATGGCTACACCTTC. Amino acid sequence: CASSEGRGSSYGYTF.

The V call is TRBV5-1, the J call TRBJ2-7, with 10 bases aligning to TRBD2. J lost 0 bases, V lost 4 bases, and 4 bases had no gene match. CDR3 length: 15 residues. From germline, CDR1 is SGHRS and CDR2 YFSETQ. This chain's CDR3 is CASSGASGSSYEQYF. The CDR3 bases are TGCGCCAGCAGCGGAGCTAGCGGGAGCTCCTACGAGCAGTACTTC.